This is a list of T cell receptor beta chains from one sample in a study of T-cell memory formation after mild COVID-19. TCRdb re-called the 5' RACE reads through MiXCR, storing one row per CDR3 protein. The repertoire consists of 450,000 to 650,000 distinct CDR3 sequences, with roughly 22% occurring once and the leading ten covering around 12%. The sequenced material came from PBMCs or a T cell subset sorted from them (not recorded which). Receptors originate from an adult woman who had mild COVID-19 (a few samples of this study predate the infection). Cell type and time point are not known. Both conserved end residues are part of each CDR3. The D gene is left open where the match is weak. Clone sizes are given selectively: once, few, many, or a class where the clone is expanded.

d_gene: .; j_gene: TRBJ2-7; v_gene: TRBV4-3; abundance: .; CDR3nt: TGCGCCAGCAGCCAAGGTTTTGGCAGAACGTCCTACGAGCAGTACTTC; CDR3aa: CASSQGFGRTSYEQYF
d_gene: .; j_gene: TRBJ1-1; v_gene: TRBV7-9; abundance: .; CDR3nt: TGTGCCAGCAGCACTGAGCTCGGGACTGAAGCTTTCTTT; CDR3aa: CASSTELGTEAFF
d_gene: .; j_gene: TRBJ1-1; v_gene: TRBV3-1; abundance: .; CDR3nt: TGTGCCAGCAGCCGTTATCGGCGCACTGAAGCTTTCTTT; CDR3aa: CASSRYRRTEAFF
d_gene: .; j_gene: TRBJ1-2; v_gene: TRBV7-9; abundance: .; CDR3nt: TGTGCCAGCAGCTTAGCGTTTGGGAACTATGGCTACACCTTC; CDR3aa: CASSLAFGNYGYTF
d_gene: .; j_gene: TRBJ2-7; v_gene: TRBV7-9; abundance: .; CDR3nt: TGTGCCAGCAGCCCCGCAGGAATTTCTAAGCAGTACTTC; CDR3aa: CASSPAGISKQYF
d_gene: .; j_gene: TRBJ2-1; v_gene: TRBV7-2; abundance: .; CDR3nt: TGTGCCAGCAGCCAGACAGGCGGCGAGCAGTTCTTC; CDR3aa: CASSQTGGEQFF
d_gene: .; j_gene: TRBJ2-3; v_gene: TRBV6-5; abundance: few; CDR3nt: TGTGCCACCTCTAAGGGGCTAGCAGATACGCAGTATTTT; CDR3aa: CATSKGLADTQYF
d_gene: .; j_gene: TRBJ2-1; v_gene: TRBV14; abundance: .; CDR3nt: TGTGCCAGCAGCCCCAATCCCACTCCTGGTTGGGATGAGCAGTTCTTC; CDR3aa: CASSPNPTPGWDEQFF
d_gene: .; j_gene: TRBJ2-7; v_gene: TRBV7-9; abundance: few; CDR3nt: TGTGCCAGCAGCTTAACCTACTACGAGCAGTACTTC; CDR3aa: CASSLTYYEQYF
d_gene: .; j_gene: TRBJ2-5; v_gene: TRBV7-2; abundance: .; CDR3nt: TGTGCCAGCAGCTCCACTAGAGGGTACCAAGAGACCCAGTACTTC; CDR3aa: CASSSTRGYQETQYF
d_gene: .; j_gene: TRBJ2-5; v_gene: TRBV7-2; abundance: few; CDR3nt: TGTGCCAGCAGCCGCACGAGGGATGAGACCCAGTACTTC; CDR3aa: CASSRTRDETQYF
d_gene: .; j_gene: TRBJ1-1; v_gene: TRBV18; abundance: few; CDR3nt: TGTGCCAGCTCTCCGTTGACAGCGATTGAAGCTTTCTTT; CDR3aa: CASSPLTAIEAFF
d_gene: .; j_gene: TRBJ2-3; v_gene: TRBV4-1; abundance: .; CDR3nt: TGCGCCAGCAGCCAAGTACGGGAATCTAGCACAGATACGCAGTATTTT; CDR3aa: CASSQVRESSTDTQYF
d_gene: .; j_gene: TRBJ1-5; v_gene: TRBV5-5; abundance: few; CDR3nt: TGTGCCAGCAGCTCCCGACCCCAGGACAATCAGCCCCAGCATTTT; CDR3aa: CASSSRPQDNQPQHF
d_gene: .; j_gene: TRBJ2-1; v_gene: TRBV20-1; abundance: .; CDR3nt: TGCAGTGCTAGAGAGTTAGGTATCTACAATGAGCAGTTCTTC; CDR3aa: CSARELGIYNEQFF
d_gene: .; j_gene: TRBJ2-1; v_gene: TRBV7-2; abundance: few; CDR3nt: TGTGCCAGCAGCTTAGGGGCAACGGGCCTTAATGAGCAGTTCTTC; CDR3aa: CASSLGATGLNEQFF
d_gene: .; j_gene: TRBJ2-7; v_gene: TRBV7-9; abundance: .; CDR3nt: TGTGCCAGCAGCTTAGTGGGTCCAGCGGGTCACTCCTACGAGCAGTACTTC; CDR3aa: CASSLVGPAGHSYEQYF
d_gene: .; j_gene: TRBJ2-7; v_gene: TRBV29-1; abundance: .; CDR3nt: TGCAGCGTTGGTGACAGGACCACCTACGAGCAGTACTTC; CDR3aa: CSVGDRTTYEQYF
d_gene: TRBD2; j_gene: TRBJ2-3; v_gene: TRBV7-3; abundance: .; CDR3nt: TGTGCCAGCAGCCCTGGGGGAGGGCTCGCAGATACGCAGTATTTT; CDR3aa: CASSPGGGLADTQYF
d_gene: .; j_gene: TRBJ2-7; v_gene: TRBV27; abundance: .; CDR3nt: TGTGCCAGCAGTTCCCCTTTCAGCGGACAATTCTACGAGCAGTACTTC; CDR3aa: CASSSPFSGQFYEQYF
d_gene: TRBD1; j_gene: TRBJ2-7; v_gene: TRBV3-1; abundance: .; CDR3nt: TGTGCCAGCAGCCGACCGGGACAGCGCTACGAGCAGTACTTC; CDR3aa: CASSRPGQRYEQYF
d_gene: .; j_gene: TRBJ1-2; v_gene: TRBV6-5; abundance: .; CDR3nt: TGTGCCAGCAGTGCCTCGGGCCGCTATGGCTACACCTTC; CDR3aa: CASSASGRYGYTF
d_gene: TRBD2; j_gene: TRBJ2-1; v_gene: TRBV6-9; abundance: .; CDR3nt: TGTGCCAGCAGTTCTGGGCCTAGCGGGAGGGCCGTTGGAAATTCTGAGCAGTTCTTC; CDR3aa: CASSSGPSGRAVGNSEQFF
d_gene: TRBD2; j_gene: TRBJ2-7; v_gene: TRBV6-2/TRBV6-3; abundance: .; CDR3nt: TGTGCCAGCAGTCCCATTCTAGCGGGAGGGACCTACGAGCAGTACTTC; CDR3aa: CASSPILAGGTYEQYF
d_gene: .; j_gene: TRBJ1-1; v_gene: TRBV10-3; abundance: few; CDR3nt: TGTGCCATCAAGGGTCTACAGGTGAACACTGAAGCTTTCTTT; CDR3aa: CAIKGLQVNTEAFF
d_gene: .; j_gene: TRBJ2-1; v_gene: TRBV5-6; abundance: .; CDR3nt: TGTGCCAGCAGCTGGGGAGAGCGTAAGTTCTTC; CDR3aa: CASSWGERKFF
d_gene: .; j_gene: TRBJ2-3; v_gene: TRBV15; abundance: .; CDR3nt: TGTGCCACCAGCAGGGACCCCTCGGATACGCAGTATTTT; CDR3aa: CATSRDPSDTQYF
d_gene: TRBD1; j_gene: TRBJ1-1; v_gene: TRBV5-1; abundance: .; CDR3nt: TGCGCCAGCAGCTTAGCGGGACAGGCGAACACTGAAGCTTTCTTT; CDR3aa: CASSLAGQANTEAFF
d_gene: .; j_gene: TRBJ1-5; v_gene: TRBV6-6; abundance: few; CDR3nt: TGTGCCAGCAGTTCAGACCCAGGACGGAGCAATCAGCCCCAGCATTTT; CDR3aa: CASSSDPGRSNQPQHF
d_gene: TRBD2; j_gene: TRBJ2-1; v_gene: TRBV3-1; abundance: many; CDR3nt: TGTGCCAGCAGCCAAGGGGGTAGCGGGAGTAGCAATGAGCAGTTCTTC; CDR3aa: CASSQGGSGSSNEQFF
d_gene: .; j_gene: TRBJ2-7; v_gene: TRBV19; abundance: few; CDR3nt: TGTGCCAGTAGTATAGCTGGACAGCCCGCCTACGAGCAGTACTTC; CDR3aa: CASSIAGQPAYEQYF
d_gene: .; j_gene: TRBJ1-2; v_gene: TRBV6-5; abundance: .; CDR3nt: TGTGCCAGCAGTGCCGGGACAACGGGAGGCTACACCTTC; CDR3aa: CASSAGTTGGYTF
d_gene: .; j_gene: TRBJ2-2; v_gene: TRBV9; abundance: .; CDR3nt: TGTGCCAGCAGCGTTGGGCGGGCCGGCACCGGGGAGCTGTTTTTT; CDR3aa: CASSVGRAGTGELFF
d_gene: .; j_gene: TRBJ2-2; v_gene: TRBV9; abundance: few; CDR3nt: TGTGCCAGCAGCGCCCCCTCCATGAACACCGGGGAGCTGTTTTTT; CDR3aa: CASSAPSMNTGELFF
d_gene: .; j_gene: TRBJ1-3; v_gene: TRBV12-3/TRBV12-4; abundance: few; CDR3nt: TGTGCCAGCAGTTTAGTCGCTGGAAACACCATATATTTT; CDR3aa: CASSLVAGNTIYF
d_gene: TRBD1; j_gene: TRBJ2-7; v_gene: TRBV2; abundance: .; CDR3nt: TGTGCCAGCAGGAGACCGGGACAGGGGGCCTACGAGCAGTACTTC; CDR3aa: CASRRPGQGAYEQYF
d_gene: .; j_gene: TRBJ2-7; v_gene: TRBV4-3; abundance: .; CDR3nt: TGCGCCAGCAGCCAAGAAGGGAGAGGGCGCTCCTACGAGCAGTACTTC; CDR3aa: CASSQEGRGRSYEQYF
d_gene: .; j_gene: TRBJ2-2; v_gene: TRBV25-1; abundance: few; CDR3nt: TGTGCCAGCAGTGATCGTCCCGGGACGTTGAACACCGGGGAGCTGTTTTTT; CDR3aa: CASSDRPGTLNTGELFF
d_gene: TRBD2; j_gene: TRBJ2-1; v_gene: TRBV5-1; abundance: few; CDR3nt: TGCGCCAGCAGCTTGATTGTTTTTGGCGGGAGTAGCAATGAGCAGTTCTTC; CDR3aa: CASSLIVFGGSSNEQFF
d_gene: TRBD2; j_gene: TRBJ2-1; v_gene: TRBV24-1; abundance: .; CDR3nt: TGTGCCACCAGTGATCGCCACGCGGGGGAGGGGACGAGCTACAATGAGCAGTTCTTC; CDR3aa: CATSDRHAGEGTSYNEQFF
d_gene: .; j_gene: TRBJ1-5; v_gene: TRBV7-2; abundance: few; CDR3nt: TGTGCCAGCAGCTTAAGGGATCAGCCCCAGCATTTT; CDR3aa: CASSLRDQPQHF